One sample yielded the 18 T cell receptor beta chains listed below, sequenced in a study of shared clonotypes between healthy human individuals. CD45RO-negative CD8 cells positively selected for CCR7 made up the naive population, which excluded terminally differentiated effector memory CD45RA+ cells. Profiling relied on immunoSEQ multiplex PCR, and the TCRdb table lists in-frame clones only, not all of them. The sample records some 2.1 million clones, roughly 93% being singletons. Sequenced material: naive CD8+ T cells from PBMCs. The receptors originated from a man in his late teens or twenties in good health. Some clones in this sample may be carry-over from other donors' samples.

In nucleotides, the CDR3 is TGTGCCAGCAGTCCGGGACAGCTAACGACTCTCTACGAGCAGTACTTC. This sequence encodes CASSPGQLTTLYEQYF. The chain has TRBV27 and TRBJ2-7; 7 nucleotides align to TRBD1. CDR3 length equals 16 residues. Germline CDR1 MNHEY, CDR2 SMNVEV (reference sequence). The trim removed 5 bases at V and 3 bases at J, leaving 13 bases unmatched.

The chain employs TRBV5-1 and TRBJ1-1, with TRBD1 as a possible D gene (5 bases). There are 15 residues in the CDR3. Per the germline V gene, CDR1 is SGHRS and CDR2 is YFSETQ. The V gene lost 0 bases and the J gene lost 3 bases, with 12 bases spanning the gap. The CDR3 spells CASSLGTQGYTEAFF. CDR3 DNA sequence: TGCGCCAGCAGCTTGGGAACGCAGGGTTACACTGAAGCTTTCTTT.

The genes are TRBV7-6 and TRBJ1-1, with 7 bases identical to TRBD1. The V gene's germline CDR1 is SGHVS and CDR2 FNYEAQ. J gave up 4 bases and V 3 bases, and 11 bases lay outside the gene matches. This CDR3 contains 16 residues. This CDR3 is CASSFDLRGDSTEAFF. The CDR3 DNA is TGTGCCAGCAGCTTTGACCTCAGGGGGGATAGCACTGAAGCTTTCTTT.

This chain links TRBV27 with TRBJ2-3; D assignment may be TRBD1 or TRBD2 (5 bases each). This CDR3 region has 12 residues. Trimming stripped 3 bases from V and 8 bases from J, with 9 bases between. CDR1 and CDR2 from the germline V gene are MNHEY and SMNVEV (reference sequence). The DNA for the CDR3 is TGTGCCAGCAGTTTGTTGAGGGGTACGCAGTATTTT. It specifies CASSLLRGTQYF.

This clone has only one observation. The chain has TRBV29-1 and TRBJ2-7, with TRBD1 matching over 7 bases. V gave up 1 base and J gave up 6 bases; unmatched junction bases: 6. The germline CDR1 and CDR2 sequences are SQVTM and ANQGSEA. The CDR3 extends over 13 amino acids. CDR3 residues: CSVEVGQSGEQYF. The CDR3, as DNA: TGCAGCGTTGAAGTGGGACAGTCCGGCGAGCAGTACTTC.

The rearrangement links TRBV4-3 to TRBJ2-6, with D possibly matching TRBD1 (5 bases). The V end lost 1 base, the J end lost 0 bases, and 16 bases lay between the germline ends. CDR1 LGHNA and CDR2 YSLEER come from the germline V gene. This CDR3 region has 19 residues. CDR3 bases: TGCGCCAGCAGCCAAGGTTTCCTGGTAAGGGGCTCTGGGGCCAACGTCCTGACTTTC. Its translation: CASSQGFLVRGSGANVLTF.

This chain links TRBV5-1 with TRBJ2-7, with 16 bases fitting TRBD2. Germline V gene data show CDR1 as SGHRS and CDR2 as YFSETQ. The CDR3 is made up of 16 amino acids. V shed 4 bases and J 6 bases; nucleotides not matched to a gene: 7. The CDR3 sequence is CASSPGLAGGPGEQYF. As DNA, the CDR3 is TGCGCCAGCAGCCCGGGACTAGCGGGAGGGCCGGGCGAGCAGTACTTC.

This clone was seen once. The chain is built from TRBV5-5 and TRBJ2-7; D gene unclear. The CDR3 runs 14 residues. Germline V gene data show CDR1 as SGHKS and CDR2 as YYEKEE (reference sequence). Trimming removed 4 bases at V and 1 base at J, with 12 bases between. This chain's CDR3 is CASSHAGRSYEQYF. DNA of the CDR3: TGTGCCAGCAGCCATGCCGGCAGGTCCTACGAGCAGTACTTC.

This clone occurred once. The same CDR3 also results from other DNA sequences found in this sample. The V call is TRBV27, the J call TRBJ2-1; D is perhaps TRBD2 (5 bases). The CDR3 runs 11 residues. Germline V gene lookup returns CDR1 MNHEY and CDR2 SMNVEV (reference sequence). V lost 2 bases and J lost 9, with 5 bases in between. The CDR3 region is CASSLSGEQFF. The CDR3 DNA reads TGTGCCAGCAGTTTAAGCGGTGAGCAGTTCTTC.

This chain joins TRBV28 and TRBJ2-7; 14 bases line up with TRBD2. The germline CDR1 and CDR2 sequences are MDHEN and SYDVKM. V was clipped by 6 bases and J by 5 bases; unmatched bases: 6. This CDR3 has 15 amino acids. The chain's CDR3 is CASSTGLAGANEQYF. The CDR3 DNA reads TGTGCCAGCAGCACGGGACTAGCGGGAGCAAACGAGCAGTACTTC. The variable domain in full, completed from reference TRBV28 and TRBJ2-7, reads DVKVTQSSRYLVKRTGEKVFLECVQDMDHENMFWYRQDPGLGLRLIYFSYDVKMKEKGDIPEGYSVSREKKERFSLILESASTNQTSMYLCASSTGLAGANEQYFGPGTRLTVT.

This clone has only one observation. V usage is TRBV14 and J usage is TRBJ2-7; 9 bases line up with TRBD1. J gave up 4 bases and V 9 bases, and 19 bases lay outside the gene matches. This CDR3 has 17 amino acids. The V gene's germline CDR1 is SGHDN and CDR2 FVKESK. For the CDR3, the DNA is TGTGCCAGGTATAGTCCTGTGATTTCGGACAGGGGTTACGAGCAGTACTTC. This encodes CARYSPVISDRGYEQYF.

The chain recombines TRBV28 with TRBJ2-5, with D possibly being TRBD1 (7 bases). Germline CDR1 and CDR2: MDHEN and SYDVKM. The CDR3 is made up of 17 amino acids. The ends were cut back, 5 bases at V and 2 bases at J, with 21 bases in the middle. CDR3 in amino acids: CASSQIQGTLPQETQYF. CDR3 DNA: TGTGCCAGCAGTCAAATACAGGGGACTCTTCCTCAAGAGACCCAGTACTTC.

The chain carries TRBV10-3 and TRBJ2-7; 8 positions match TRBD2. Per germline, CDR1 ENHRY and CDR2 SYGVKD. The ends lost 7 bases at V and 2 bases at J; junction bases unmatched: 4. The CDR3 sequence is 13 residues long. For the CDR3, the DNA is TGTGCCATCAAAACTAGCGGCACCTACGAGCAGTACTTC. It yields the protein CAIKTSGTYEQYF.

The CDR3 loop is CASTTLGGGYTF. CDR3 coding DNA: TGTGCCAGCACCACCCTGGGGGGCGGCTACACCTTC. This chain uses TRBV27 with TRBJ1-2; possible D gene TRBD1, 6 bases. CDR3 length: 12 amino acids. Germline-derived CDR1 and CDR2 are MNHEY and SMNVEV (reference sequence). The V gene lost 7 bases and the J gene lost 8 bases, with 14 bases spanning the gap.

J is TRBJ2-3 and V is TRBV9, with D possibly TRBD1 on 6 matching bases. Per germline, CDR1 SGDLS and CDR2 YYNGEE. The CDR3 covers 13 residues. The V end was cut by 0 bases, the J end by 6 bases, with 8 bases between. CDR3 in amino acids: CASSVEGEDTQYF. CDR3 DNA sequence: TGTGCCAGCAGCGTAGAGGGGGAGGATACGCAGTATTTT. Looking up the rest from reference TRBV9 and TRBJ2-3 gives the full variable domain: DSGVTQTPKHLITATGQRVTLRCSPRSGDLSVYWYQQSLDQGLQFLIQYYNGEERAKGNILERFSAQQFPDLHSELNLSSLELGDSALYFCASSVEGEDTQYFGPGTRLTVL.

This chain joins TRBV28 and TRBJ1-1; no reliable D call. V lost 8 bases, J lost 1 base, and 14 bases lay in between. The CDR3 runs 14 residues. The germline CDR1 and CDR2 sequences are MDHEN and SYDVKM. The CDR3 bases are TGTGCCAGCCGACAACTGGAAGGGAACACTGAAGCTTTCTTT. Translated, it gives CASRQLEGNTEAFF.

The chain combines TRBV9 with TRBJ2-7; 7 nucleotides align to TRBD1. Unmatched junction bases numbered 7, after V lost 4 bases and J lost 0 bases. From germline, CDR1 is SGDLS and CDR2 YYNGEE. CDR3 size: 15 residues. The CDR3 DNA sequence: TGTGCCAGCAGCCCCCTGGGGACAGACTCCTACGAGCAGTACTTC. The encoded protein is CASSPLGTDSYEQYF.

A remark on this clone: The identical CDR3 is also encoded by other nucleotide sequences in the sample. The chain combines TRBV11-2 with TRBJ2-5; possible D gene TRBD1, 6 bases. Trimming took off 5 bases at V and 4 bases at J, with 8 bases between the two ends. Germline values: CDR1 SGHAT, CDR2 FQNNGV. This CDR3 region has 12 residues. In DNA, the CDR3 is TGTGCCAGCAGCCTCAGGGGAGAGACCCAGTACTTC. This codes for CASSLRGETQYF.